This T cell receptor (beta chain) was identified in a study of cytomegalovirus exposure and HLA in healthy donors. This clone was seen just once. V gave up 3 bases and J gave up 4 bases, with 16 bases separating them. This CDR3 region has 16 residues. Per germline, CDR1 SGDLS and CDR2 YYNGEE. 60 Vbeta and 13 Jbeta primers were used in PCR. Assay: immunoSEQ multiplex PCR; the TCRdb copy retains only in-frame clones and omits some. In the table there are some 97,000 clones, about 79% of which are singletons. The sequenced sample consisted of PBMCs. The chain is built from TRBV9 and TRBJ2-2, with a possible D match to TRBD2 (7 bases). This sequence originates from a woman under 30 in good health and CMV-seronegative. CDR3 DNA: TGTGCCAGCAGCGAGGGGGGGGGCCCCATCACCGGGGAGCTGTTTTTT. Amino acids: CASSEGGGPITGELFF.